This T cell receptor (beta chain) was sequenced in a study of graft-versus-host responses after intestinal transplantation. As for the study in general: Tacrolimus plus steroids were given to all recipients for roughly three years, preceded by anti-thymocyte globulin induction.

As concerns this clone: Antigen specificity is unknown.

Study conclusions and caveats: Early post-transplant declines in HvG were associated with peak levels of circulating GvH clones.

CDR3 size: 13 residues. V lost 2 bases and J lost 6, with 11 bases in between. Germline CDR1 LNHDA, CDR2 SQIVND (reference sequence). The assay was immunoSEQ multiplex PCR, and TCRdb's table has in-frame clones only and misses some. The top ten clones hold roughly 2% of a sample with around 99,000 clones, just over 90% of them seen once. The rearrangement joins TRBV19 to TRBJ2-7; possibly TRBD1 for D (6 bases). This TCR was sampled from a human donor who received an intestinal transplant. Sample: unstimulated CD8+ T cells sorted from spleen or lymph node cells, taken before intestinal transplant. The CDR3 loop is CASSIISGVEQYF. CDR3 DNA sequence: TGTGCCAGTAGTATAATCTCAGGGGTCGAGCAGTACTTC.